This T cell receptor (beta chain) was retrieved from a study of response to subunit inactivated influenza vaccine. Trimming removed 2 bases from V and 2 bases from J, with 15 bases in between. Germline CDR1 and CDR2: SGHAT and FQNNGV. This CDR3 has 16 residues. This clonotype has just a few counts. TCRdb re-analysed the RT-PCR reads in MiXCR, keeping a single row per CDR3 protein. Of 500,000 to 700,000 distinct CDR3 sequences listed, roughly 23% are singletons. This sample was also put to use in a study of T cells expressing NK-cell markers. Per that study: The authors made TCR beta cDNA libraries by 5'RACE template switching. This switching added a universal primer site and UMIs. One of eight sequenced donors was HCMV-seronegative; the other seven were seropositive. Also leading the CD3+CD56-NKG2C+ fraction in a few donors were these clonotypes.

The chain recombines TRBV11-2 with TRBJ2-5; D gene uncertain. The receptor was derived from a man aged 45-60 years who received an inactivated influenza vaccine. Material: CD4+ T cells sorted from PBMCs, obtained roughly 13 days after vaccination. CDR3 amino acids: CASSLNPLGRQETQYF. The DNA of the CDR3 is TGTGCCAGCAGCTTAAACCCCTTGGGCAGGCAAGAGACCCAGTACTTC. Full variable domain (rest looked up from reference TRBV11-2 and TRBJ2-5): EAGVAQSPRYKIIEKRQSVAFWCNPISGHATLYWYQQILGQGPKLLIQFQNNGVVDDSQLPKDRFSAERLKGVDSTLKIQPAKLEDSAVYLCASSLNPLGRQETQYFGPGTRLLVL.